The 18 T cell receptor beta chains below were found in one sample sequenced in a study of blood T cell repertoires in COVID-19. TCRdb's table, derived via immunoSEQ multiplex PCR, lists solely in-frame clones and lacks some. This table has about 380,000 clones, approximately 90% appearing once. Sequencing was done on a sample of PBMCs or T cells enriched from blood (not recorded which). The origin of the receptors is a woman under 30 who had recovered from COVID-19.

The genes are TRBV5-6 and TRBJ1-3; D is unclear. V lost 0 bases and J lost 6, with 10 bases in between. The CDR3 length is 14 residues. Germline V gene sequence: CDR1 SGHDT, CDR2 YYEEEE. The CDR3 sequence: CASSLVGVVNTIYF. The CDR3 DNA reads as TGTGCCAGCAGCTTGGTTGGAGTCGTAAACACCATATATTTT.

This clone was seen a single time. This chain uses TRBV24-1 with TRBJ2-3, with a possible D match to TRBD2 (6 bases). Germline CDR1 and CDR2: KGHDR and SFDVKD. V was clipped by 8 bases and J by 4 bases, with 18 bases between them. The CDR3 totals 15 residues. CDR3: CATKGPWRGADTQYF. CDR3 DNA: TGTGCCACCAAGGGACCTTGGCGGGGAGCAGATACGCAGTATTTT.

This rearrangement joins TRBV11-2 to TRBJ2-3, with a possible D match to TRBD2 (6 bases). The V and J ends lost 2 bases and 3 bases respectively, with 12 bases between them. The germline V gene has CDR1 SGHAT and CDR2 FQNNGV. The CDR3 is made up of 15 amino acids. CDR3 sequence: CASSLWDSETDTQYF. For the CDR3, the DNA is TGTGCCAGCAGCTTATGGGACTCGGAAACAGATACGCAGTATTTT. Full variable domain (outside the CDR3, taken from reference TRBV11-2 and TRBJ2-3): EAGVAQSPRYKIIEKRQSVAFWCNPISGHATLYWYQQILGQGPKLLIQFQNNGVVDDSQLPKDRFSAERLKGVDSTLKIQPAKLEDSAVYLCASSLWDSETDTQYFGPGTRLTVL.

V and J are TRBV19 and TRBJ2-1; 9 nucleotides match TRBD2. The CDR3 extends over 18 amino acids. Germline V gene data show CDR1 as LNHDA and CDR2 as SQIVND (reference sequence). With V trimmed by 0 bases and J by 3 bases, 9 bases remained unmatched. CDR3 DNA sequence: TGTGCCAGTAGTATAGATGACAGTTCACTAGCGGGCTACAATGAGCAGTTCTTC. Amino acids: CASSIDDSSLAGYNEQFF.

The V gene is TRBV2, the J gene TRBJ2-4, with 9 positions matching TRBD1. The V and J ends lost 9 bases and 9 bases, in that order; junction bases with no gene match: 6. There are 12 residues in the CDR3. Germline V gene data show CDR1 as SNHLY and CDR2 as FYNNEI. The CDR3 loop is CARQGAVGIQYF. CDR3 in DNA: TGTGCCAGACAGGGGGCCGTGGGCATTCAGTACTTC.

This clone was recorded only once. The J gene is TRBJ2-1, the V gene TRBV20-1, with D unclear. This CDR3 comprises 16 residues. Germline V gives CDR1 DFQATT, CDR2 SNEGSKA (reference sequence). V was shortened by 3 bases and J by 3 bases, with 18 bases between the two germline ends. CDR3 DNA sequence: TGCAGTGCTAGTTTCACCCACGAATCCTACTACAATGAGCAGTTCTTC. This translates into CSASFTHESYYNEQFF.

The chain links TRBV18 to TRBJ2-1, with a weak D call TRBD2 (6 bases). Germline V lookup: CDR1 KGHSH, CDR2 LQKENI. The CDR3 is 13 residues long. V was pared by 3 bases and J by 9 bases, with 12 bases between. DNA of the CDR3: TGTGCCAGCTCACCGTTCACGGGGGTTGAGCAGTTCTTC. Amino acid sequence: CASSPFTGVEQFF.

J is TRBJ2-3 and V is TRBV11-2; D remains ambiguous. The CDR3 consists of 12 residues. Germline CDR1 reads SGHAT; CDR2 reads FQNNGV. V lost 1 base and J lost 7, with 6 bases in between. The CDR3 spells CASSLVGNTQYF. CDR3 coding DNA: TGTGCCAGCAGCTTAGTTGGCAATACGCAGTATTTT.

This clone was detected only once. This rearrangement joins TRBV19 to TRBJ2-3; TRBD2 is a possible D gene (5 bases). The germline V gene has CDR1 LNHDA and CDR2 SQIVND (reference sequence). With 3 bases removed from V and 1 base from J, the gap between germline ends came to 8 bases. The CDR3 length is 14 residues. CDR3 sequence: CASSIPGGTDTQYF. The CDR3 nucleotides are TGTGCCAGTAGTATCCCCGGGGGCACAGATACGCAGTATTTT.

DNA for the CDR3: TGTGCCAGCAGTGAACAGCCAGGTTTTGTTACTGAAGCTTTCTTT. Translation: CASSEQPGFVTEAFF. The rearrangement joins TRBV2 to TRBJ1-1; no clear D. CDR3 length: 15 residues. V shed 2 bases and J shed 5 bases, with 15 bases lying between them. Germline V lookup: CDR1 SNHLY, CDR2 FYNNEI.

This chain links TRBV9 with TRBJ2-1, with a possible D match to TRBD2 (6 bases). Between the trimmed V and J ends, which lost 4 bases and 5 bases, there was a span of 16 bases. The CDR3 loop spans 15 amino acids. The germline V gene encodes CDR1 SGDLS and CDR2 YYNGEE. The CDR3: CASSTGGRLNNEQFF. CDR3 bases: TGTGCCAGCAGCACCGGAGGGAGGCTTAACAATGAGCAGTTCTTC.

This clone was counted a single time. The rearrangement uses TRBV19 and TRBJ1-6, with TRBD1 as a possible D gene (6 bases). The ends were cut back, 10 bases at V and 2 bases at J, with 9 bases in the middle. The CDR3 contains 13 residues. Germline CDR1 is LNHDA and CDR2 is SQIVND (reference sequence). The CDR3 DNA sequence: TGTGCCACCCACAGGGCCTATAATTCACCCCTCCACTTT. It specifies CATHRAYNSPLHF.

The J gene is TRBJ1-1, the V gene TRBV19; D remains ambiguous. The CDR3 sequence is 14 residues long. Trimming left V 5 bases short and J 0 bases short, with 10 bases between. The germline gives CDR1 LNHDA, CDR2 SQIVND (reference sequence). The CDR3: CASSSQSVNTEAFF. The DNA of the CDR3 is TGTGCCAGTAGTTCGCAGTCCGTGAACACTGAAGCTTTCTTT.

The chain employs TRBV3-1 (or the pseudogene TRBV3-2) and TRBJ1-6, with D perhaps matching TRBD1 (6 bases). Deletions cut 4 bases from V and 7 bases from J, with 8 bases between. The CDR3 is 13 amino acids. Germline CDR1 and CDR2: LGHDT and YNNKEL (reference sequence). As DNA, the CDR3 is TGTGCCAGCAGCCCAACAGGGAATTCACCCCTCCACTTT. Protein product: CASSPTGNSPLHF.

The chain has TRBV6-9 and TRBJ1-5; 8 bases match TRBD1. With 6 bases clipped from V and 5 bases from J, the junction kept 12 bases outside the gene matches. Germline assignment: CDR1 MNHGY and CDR2 SVAAGI. The CDR3 length is 16 residues. In DNA form, the CDR3 reads TGTGCCAGCAGCAAGACAGGGGCAAGGGGTGATCAGCCCCAGCATTTT. Its translation is CASSKTGARGDQPQHF.

The rearrangement links TRBV5-1 to TRBJ2-7, with D perhaps TRBD1 (5 bases). With 0 bases removed from V and 1 base from J, the gap between germline ends came to 14 bases. From germline, CDR1 is SGHRS and CDR2 YFSETQ. The CDR3 has 16 residues. In nucleotides, the CDR3 is TGCGCCAGCAGCTTGGATCTGGACAACCCATCCTACGAGCAGTACTTC. Translated: CASSLDLDNPSYEQYF.

The chain has TRBV30 and TRBJ1-2, with a possible D match to TRBD1 (5 bases). Trimming cost V 5 bases and J 2 bases, with 12 bases left between them. This CDR3 is 13 amino acids long. Germline V lookup: CDR1 GTSNPN, CDR2 SVGIG (reference sequence). CDR3 nucleotide sequence: TGTGCCTGGGGACCGGACAAGAACTATGGCTACACCTTC. This sequence encodes CAWGPDKNYGYTF.

The chain employs TRBV10-3 and TRBJ1-1; 8 bases align to TRBD1. The V gene end was trimmed by 2 bases and the J gene end by 5 bases; junction bases not matched to a gene: 7. Germline CDR1 and CDR2: ENHRY and SYGVKD. The CDR3 totals 15 residues. Here the CDR3 reads CAISEGRGRGTEAFF. The CDR3 DNA reads as TGTGCCATCAGTGAGGGCAGGGGGCGCGGGACTGAAGCTTTCTTT.